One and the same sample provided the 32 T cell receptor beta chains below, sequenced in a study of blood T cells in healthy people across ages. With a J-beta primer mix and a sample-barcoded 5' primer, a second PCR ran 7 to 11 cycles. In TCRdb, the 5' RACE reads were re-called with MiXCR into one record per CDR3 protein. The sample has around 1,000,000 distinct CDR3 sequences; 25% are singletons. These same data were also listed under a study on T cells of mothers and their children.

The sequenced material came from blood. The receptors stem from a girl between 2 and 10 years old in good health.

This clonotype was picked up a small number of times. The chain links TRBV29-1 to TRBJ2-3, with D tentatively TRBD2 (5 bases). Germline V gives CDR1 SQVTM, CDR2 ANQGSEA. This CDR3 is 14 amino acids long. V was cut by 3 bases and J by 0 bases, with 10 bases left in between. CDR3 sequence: CSVEVATSTDTQYF. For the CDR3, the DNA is TGCAGCGTTGAGGTAGCGACCAGCACAGATACGCAGTATTTT.

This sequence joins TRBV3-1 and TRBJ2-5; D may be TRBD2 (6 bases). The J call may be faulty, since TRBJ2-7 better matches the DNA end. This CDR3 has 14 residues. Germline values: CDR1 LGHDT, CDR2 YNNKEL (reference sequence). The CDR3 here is CASSQVWGEREQYF. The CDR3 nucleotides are TGTGCCAGCAGCCAAGTCTGGGGGGAGCGCGAGCAGTACTTC.

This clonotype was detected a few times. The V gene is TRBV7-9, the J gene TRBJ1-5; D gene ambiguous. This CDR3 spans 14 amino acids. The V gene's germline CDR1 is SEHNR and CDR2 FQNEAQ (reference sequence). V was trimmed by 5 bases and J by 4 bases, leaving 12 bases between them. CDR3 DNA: TGTGCCAGCAGCCGGGCCGAGAATAATCAGCCCCAGCATTTT. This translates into CASSRAENNQPQHF. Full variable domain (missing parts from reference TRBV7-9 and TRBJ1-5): DTGVSQNPRHKITKRGQNVTFRCDPISEHNRLYWYRQTLGQGPEFLTYFQNEAQLEKSRLLSDRFSAERPKGSFSTLEIQRTEQGDSAMYLCASSRAENNQPQHFGDGTRLSIL.

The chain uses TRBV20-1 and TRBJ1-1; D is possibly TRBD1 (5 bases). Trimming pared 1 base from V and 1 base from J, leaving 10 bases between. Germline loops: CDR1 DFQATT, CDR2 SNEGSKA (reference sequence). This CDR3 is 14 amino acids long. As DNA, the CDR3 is TGCAGTGCTAGAGGGGGCGGGGGGAACACTGAAGCTTTCTTT. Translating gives CSARGGGGNTEAFF.

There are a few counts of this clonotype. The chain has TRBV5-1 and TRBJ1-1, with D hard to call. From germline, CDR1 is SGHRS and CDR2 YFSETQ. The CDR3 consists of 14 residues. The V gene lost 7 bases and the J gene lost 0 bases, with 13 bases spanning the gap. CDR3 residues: CASGERNLNTEAFF. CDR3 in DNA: TGCGCCAGCGGTGAAAGGAATTTGAACACTGAAGCTTTCTTT.

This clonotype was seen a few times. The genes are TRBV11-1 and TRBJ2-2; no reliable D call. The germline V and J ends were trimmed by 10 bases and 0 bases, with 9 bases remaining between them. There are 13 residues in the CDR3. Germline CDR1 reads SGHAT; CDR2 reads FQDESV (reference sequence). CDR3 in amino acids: CAIGRPNTGELFF. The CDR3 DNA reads TGTGCCATTGGCAGACCGAACACCGGGGAGCTGTTTTTT.

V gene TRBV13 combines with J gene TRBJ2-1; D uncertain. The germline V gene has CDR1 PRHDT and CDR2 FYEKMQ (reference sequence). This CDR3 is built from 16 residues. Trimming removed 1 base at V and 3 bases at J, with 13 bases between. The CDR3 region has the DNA TGTGCCAGCAGCTTAGCGGCTGGGCAGGACTACAATGAGCAGTTCTTC. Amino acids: CASSLAAGQDYNEQFF.

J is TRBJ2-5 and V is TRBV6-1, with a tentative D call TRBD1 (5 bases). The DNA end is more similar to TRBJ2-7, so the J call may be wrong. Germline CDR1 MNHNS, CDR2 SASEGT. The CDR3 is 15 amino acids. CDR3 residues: CASSETPGPSYEQYF. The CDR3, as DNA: TGTGCCAGCAGTGAAACACCAGGGCCCTCCTACGAGCAGTACTTC.

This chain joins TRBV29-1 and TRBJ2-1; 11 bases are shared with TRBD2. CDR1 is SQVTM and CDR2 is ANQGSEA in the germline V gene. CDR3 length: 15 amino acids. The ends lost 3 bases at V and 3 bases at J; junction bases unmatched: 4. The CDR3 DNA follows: TGCAGCGTTGAGGCTAGCGGGGGGCTCTACAATGAGCAGTTCTTC. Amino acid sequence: CSVEASGGLYNEQFF.

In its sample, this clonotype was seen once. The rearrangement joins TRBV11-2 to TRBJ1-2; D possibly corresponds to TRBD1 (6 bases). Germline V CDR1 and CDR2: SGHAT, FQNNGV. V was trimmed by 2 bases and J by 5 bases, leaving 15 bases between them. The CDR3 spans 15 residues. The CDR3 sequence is CASSLYSDSNYGYTF. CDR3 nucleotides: TGTGCCAGCAGCTTATATTCGGACAGTAATTATGGCTACACCTTC.

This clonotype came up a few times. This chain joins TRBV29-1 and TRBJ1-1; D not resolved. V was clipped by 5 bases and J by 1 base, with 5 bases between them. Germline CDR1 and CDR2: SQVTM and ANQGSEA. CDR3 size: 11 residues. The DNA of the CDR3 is TGCAGCGTTCTAGAGAACACTGAAGCTTTCTTT. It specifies CSVLENTEAFF.

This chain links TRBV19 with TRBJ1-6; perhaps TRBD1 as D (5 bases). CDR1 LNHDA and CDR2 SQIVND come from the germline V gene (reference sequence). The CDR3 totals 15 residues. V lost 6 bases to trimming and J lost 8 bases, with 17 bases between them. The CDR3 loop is CASSIQRLGDSPLHF. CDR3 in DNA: TGTGCCAGTAGCATCCAAAGACTAGGGGATTCACCCCTCCACTTT.

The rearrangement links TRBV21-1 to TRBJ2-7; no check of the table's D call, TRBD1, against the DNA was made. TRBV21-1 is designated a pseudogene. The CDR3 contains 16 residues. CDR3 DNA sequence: TGTGCCAGCAGCACGGACAGACAAACACTAACCTACGAGCAGTACTTC. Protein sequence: CASSTDRQTLTYEQYF.

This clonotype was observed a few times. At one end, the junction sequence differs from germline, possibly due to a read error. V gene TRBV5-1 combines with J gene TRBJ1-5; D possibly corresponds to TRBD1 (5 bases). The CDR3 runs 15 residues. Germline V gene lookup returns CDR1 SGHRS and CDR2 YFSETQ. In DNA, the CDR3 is TGTGCCAGCAGCTTGGGTGACGGGGCGAATCAGCCCCAGCATTTT. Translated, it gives CASSLGDGANQPQHF. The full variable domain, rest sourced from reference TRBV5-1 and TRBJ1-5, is KAGVTQTPRYLIKTRGQQVTLSCSPISGHRSVSWYQQTPGQGLQFLFEYFSETQRNKGNFPGRFSGRQFSNSRSEMNVSTLELGDSALYLCASSLGDGANQPQHFGDGTRLSIL.

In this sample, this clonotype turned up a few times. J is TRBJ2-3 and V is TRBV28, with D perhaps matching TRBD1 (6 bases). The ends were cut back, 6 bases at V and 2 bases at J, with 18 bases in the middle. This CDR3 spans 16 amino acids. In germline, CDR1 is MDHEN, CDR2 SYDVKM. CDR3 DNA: TGTGCCAGCAGCACCTTTTGGGGGCAGGACACAGATACGCAGTATTTT. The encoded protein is CASSTFWGQDTDTQYF.

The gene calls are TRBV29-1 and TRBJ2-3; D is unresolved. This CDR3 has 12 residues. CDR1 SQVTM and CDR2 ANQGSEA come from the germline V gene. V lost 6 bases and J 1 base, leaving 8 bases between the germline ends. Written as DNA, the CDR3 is TGCAGCGTAGCGTCTCGCACAGATACGCAGTATTTT. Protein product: CSVASRTDTQYF.

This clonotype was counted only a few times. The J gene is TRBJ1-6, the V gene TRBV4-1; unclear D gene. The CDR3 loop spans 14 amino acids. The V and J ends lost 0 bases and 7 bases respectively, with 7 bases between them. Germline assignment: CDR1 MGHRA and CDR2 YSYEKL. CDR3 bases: TGCGCCAGCAGCCAAGATGCACGGAATTCACCCCTCCACTTT. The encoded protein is CASSQDARNSPLHF.

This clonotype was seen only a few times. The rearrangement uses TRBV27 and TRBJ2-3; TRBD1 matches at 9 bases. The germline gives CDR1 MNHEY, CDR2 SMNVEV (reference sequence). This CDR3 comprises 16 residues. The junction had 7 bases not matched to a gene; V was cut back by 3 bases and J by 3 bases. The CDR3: CASSFRTGVSTDTQYF. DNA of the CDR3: TGTGCCAGCAGTTTCCGGACAGGGGTTTCGACAGATACGCAGTATTTT.

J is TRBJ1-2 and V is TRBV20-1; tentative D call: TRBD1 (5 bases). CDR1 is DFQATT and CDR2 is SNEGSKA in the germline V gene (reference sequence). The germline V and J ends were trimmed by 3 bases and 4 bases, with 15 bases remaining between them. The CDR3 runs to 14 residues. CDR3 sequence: CSAREFTGRYGYTF. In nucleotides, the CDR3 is TGCAGTGCTAGGGAATTTACAGGTCGCTATGGCTACACCTTC.

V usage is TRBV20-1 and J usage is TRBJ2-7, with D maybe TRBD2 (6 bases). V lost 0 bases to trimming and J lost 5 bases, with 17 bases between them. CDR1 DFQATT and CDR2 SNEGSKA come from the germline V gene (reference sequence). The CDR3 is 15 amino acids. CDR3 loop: CSARDLKGGTHEQYF. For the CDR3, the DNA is TGCAGTGCTAGAGATCTTAAGGGAGGTACCCACGAGCAGTACTTC.

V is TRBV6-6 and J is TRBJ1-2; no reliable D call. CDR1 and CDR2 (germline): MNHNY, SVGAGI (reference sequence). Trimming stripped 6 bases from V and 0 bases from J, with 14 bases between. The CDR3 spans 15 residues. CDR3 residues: CASRIPGRANYGYTF. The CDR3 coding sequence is TGTGCCAGCAGAATCCCGGGCAGAGCTAACTATGGCTACACCTTC.

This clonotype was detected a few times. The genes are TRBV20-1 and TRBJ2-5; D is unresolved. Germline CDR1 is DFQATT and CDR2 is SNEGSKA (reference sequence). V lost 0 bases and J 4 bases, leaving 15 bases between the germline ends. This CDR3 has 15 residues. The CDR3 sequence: CSAREVRDAAETQYF. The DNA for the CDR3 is TGCAGTGCTAGAGAAGTAAGGGATGCCGCAGAGACCCAGTACTTC.

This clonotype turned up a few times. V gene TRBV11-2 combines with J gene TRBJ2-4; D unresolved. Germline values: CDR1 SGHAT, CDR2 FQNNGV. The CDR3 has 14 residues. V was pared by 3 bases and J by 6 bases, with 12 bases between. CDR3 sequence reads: CASSLGRALNIQYF. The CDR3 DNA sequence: TGTGCCAGCAGCTTGGGTCGGGCGTTAAACATTCAGTACTTC. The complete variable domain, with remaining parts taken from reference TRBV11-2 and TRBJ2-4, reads EAGVAQSPRYKIIEKRQSVAFWCNPISGHATLYWYQQILGQGPKLLIQFQNNGVVDDSQLPKDRFSAERLKGVDSTLKIQPAKLEDSAVYLCASSLGRALNIQYFGAGTRLSVL.

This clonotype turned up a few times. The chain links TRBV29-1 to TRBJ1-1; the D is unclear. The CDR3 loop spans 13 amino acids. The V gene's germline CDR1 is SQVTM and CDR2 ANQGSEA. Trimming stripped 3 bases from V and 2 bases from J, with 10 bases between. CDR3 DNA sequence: TGCAGCGTTGAGGTATTAGGAAACACTGAAGCTTTCTTT. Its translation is CSVEVLGNTEAFF.

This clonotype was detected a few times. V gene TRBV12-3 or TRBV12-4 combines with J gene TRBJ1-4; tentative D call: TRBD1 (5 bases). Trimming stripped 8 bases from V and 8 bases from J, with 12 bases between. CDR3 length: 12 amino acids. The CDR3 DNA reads TGTGCCAGCGGGACGGGATGGGAAAAACTGTTTTTT. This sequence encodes CASGTGWEKLFF.

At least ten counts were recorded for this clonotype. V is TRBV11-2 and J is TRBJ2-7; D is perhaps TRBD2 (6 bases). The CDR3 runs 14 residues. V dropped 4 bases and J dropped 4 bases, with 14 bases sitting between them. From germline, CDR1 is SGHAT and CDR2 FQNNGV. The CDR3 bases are TGTGCCAGCAGCTCATCAAGTGGGAGGTACGAGCAGTACTTC. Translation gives CASSSSSGRYEQYF.

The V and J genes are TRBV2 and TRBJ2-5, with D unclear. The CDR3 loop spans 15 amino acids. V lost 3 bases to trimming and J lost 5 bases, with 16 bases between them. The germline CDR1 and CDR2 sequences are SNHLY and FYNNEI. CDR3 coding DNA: TGTGCCAGCAGTGAGGAAGTGGGCATAGGGGAGACCCAGTACTTC. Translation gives CASSEEVGIGETQYF.

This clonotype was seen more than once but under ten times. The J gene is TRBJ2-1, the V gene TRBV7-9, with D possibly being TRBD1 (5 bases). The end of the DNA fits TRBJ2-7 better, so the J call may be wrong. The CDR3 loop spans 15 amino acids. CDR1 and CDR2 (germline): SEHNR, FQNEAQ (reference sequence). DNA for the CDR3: TGTGCCAGCAGCCCTACATTGGACATCTCTTACGAGCAGTACTTC. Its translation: CASSPTLDISYEQYF.

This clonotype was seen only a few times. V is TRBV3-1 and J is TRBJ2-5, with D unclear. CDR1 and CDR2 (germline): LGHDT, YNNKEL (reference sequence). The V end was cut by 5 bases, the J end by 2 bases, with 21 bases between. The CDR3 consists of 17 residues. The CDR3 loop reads CASSSPADRGVQETQYF. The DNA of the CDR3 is TGTGCCAGCAGCTCCCCGGCGGACCGTGGGGTTCAAGAGACCCAGTACTTC.

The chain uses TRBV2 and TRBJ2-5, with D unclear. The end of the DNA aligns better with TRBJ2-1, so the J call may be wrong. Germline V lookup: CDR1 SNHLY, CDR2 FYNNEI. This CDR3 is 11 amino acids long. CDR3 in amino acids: CASKSEYEQFF. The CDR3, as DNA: TGTGCCAGCAAATCTGAGTATGAGCAGTTCTTC.

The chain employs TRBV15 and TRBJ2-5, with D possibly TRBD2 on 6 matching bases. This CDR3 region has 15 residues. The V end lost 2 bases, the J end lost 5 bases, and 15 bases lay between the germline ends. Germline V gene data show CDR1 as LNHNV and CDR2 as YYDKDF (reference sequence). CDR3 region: CATSRPVEGGETQYF. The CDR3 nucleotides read TGTGCCACCAGCAGACCAGTGGAGGGTGGGGAGACCCAGTACTTC.

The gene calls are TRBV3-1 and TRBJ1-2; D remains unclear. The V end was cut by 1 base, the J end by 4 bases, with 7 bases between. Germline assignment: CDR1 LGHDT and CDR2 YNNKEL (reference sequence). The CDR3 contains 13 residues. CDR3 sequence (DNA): TGTGCCAGCAGCCAAGGTCGAGCCTATGGCTACACCTTC. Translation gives CASSQGRAYGYTF.